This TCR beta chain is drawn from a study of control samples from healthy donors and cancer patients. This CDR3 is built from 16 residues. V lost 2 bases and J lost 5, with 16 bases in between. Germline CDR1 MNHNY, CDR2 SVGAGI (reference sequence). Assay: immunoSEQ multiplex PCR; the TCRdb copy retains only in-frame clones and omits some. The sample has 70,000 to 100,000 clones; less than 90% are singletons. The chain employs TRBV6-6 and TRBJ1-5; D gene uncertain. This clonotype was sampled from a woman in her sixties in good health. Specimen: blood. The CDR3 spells CASSYEAQGGYQPQHF. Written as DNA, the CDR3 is TGTGCCAGCAGTTACGAGGCCCAAGGAGGTTATCAGCCCCAGCATTTT.